The 7 T cell receptor beta chains below were found in one sample sequenced in a study of blood T cell repertoires in COVID-19. TCRdb's copy holds only in-frame clones and misses some; the assay was immunoSEQ multiplex PCR. This sample has roughly 200,000 clones, with 70% to 90% found just once. Sequencing was done on a sample of peripheral blood. The source is a woman under 30 who had recovered from COVID-19.

The chain is built from TRBV7-3 and TRBJ2-3; 11 bases line up with TRBD1. V lost 5 bases and J lost 3; bases outside the gene matches: 7. The V gene's germline CDR1 is SGHTA and CDR2 FQGTGA. This CDR3 is 16 amino acids long. CDR3 amino acids: CASSARTGGATDTQYF. The CDR3 DNA reads TGTGCCAGCAGCGCCAGGACAGGGGGCGCGACAGATACGCAGTATTTT.

V gene TRBV30 combines with J gene TRBJ1-2, with unresolved D. Germline CDR1 reads GTSNPN; CDR2 reads SVGIG (reference sequence). This CDR3 spans 10 amino acids. With 5 bases removed from V and 4 bases from J, the gap between germline ends came to 5 bases. The CDR3 is CAWWSYGYTF. Written as DNA, the CDR3 is TGTGCCTGGTGGAGCTATGGCTACACCTTC.

This chain uses TRBV19 with TRBJ2-7; the D gene is possibly TRBD2 (5 bases). The CDR3 length is 15 residues. The germline V gene encodes CDR1 LNHDA and CDR2 SQIVND (reference sequence). Deletions cut 3 bases from V and 3 bases from J, with 15 bases between. CDR3 in amino acids: CASSIAGVGGYEQYF. CDR3 coding DNA: TGTGCCAGTAGTATTGCCGGGGTTGGAGGCTACGAGCAGTACTTC.

This chain uses TRBV11-1 with TRBJ2-3; 12 bases are a match to TRBD2. The CDR3 is 16 residues long. Germline lookup yields CDR1 SGHAT and CDR2 FQDESV (reference sequence). With V trimmed by 5 bases and J by 5 bases, 8 bases remained unmatched. The CDR3 nucleotides read TGTGCCAGCAGCCCACCCTCTAGCGGGAGGGGAGATACGCAGTATTTT. It is translated as CASSPPSSGRGDTQYF. The variable domain in full, with the rest retrieved from reference TRBV11-1 and TRBJ2-3, is EAEVAQSPRYKITEKSQAVAFWCDPISGHATLYWYRQILGQGPELLVQFQDESVVDDSQLPKDRFSAERLKGVDSTLKIQPAELGDSAMYLCASSPPSSGRGDTQYFGPGTRLTVL.

The V call is TRBV5-8, the J call TRBJ1-1; D is possibly TRBD1 (6 bases). V was shortened by 1 base and J by 8 bases, with 12 bases between the two germline ends. Germline CDR1 is SGHTS and CDR2 is YDEGEE. The CDR3 sequence is 13 residues long. The CDR3 loop is CASSLLWTAEAFF. The CDR3 nucleotides are TGTGCCAGCAGCTTGCTCTGGACAGCCGAAGCTTTCTTT.

This clone was seen only once. The chain couples TRBV11-2 to TRBJ1-1, with D perhaps TRBD1 (6 bases). The V end lost 3 bases, the J end lost 0 bases, and 8 bases lay between the germline ends. The CDR3 runs 14 residues. The V gene's germline CDR1 is SGHAT and CDR2 FQNNGV. This CDR3 is CASSLSGVNTEAFF. The CDR3 DNA reads as TGTGCCAGCAGCTTGTCAGGGGTGAACACTGAAGCTTTCTTT. Full variable domain (remainder filled in from reference TRBV11-2 and TRBJ1-1): EAGVAQSPRYKIIEKRQSVAFWCNPISGHATLYWYQQILGQGPKLLIQFQNNGVVDDSQLPKDRFSAERLKGVDSTLKIQPAKLEDSAVYLCASSLSGVNTEAFFGQGTRLTVV.

This clone was counted once. V gene TRBV11-2 combines with J gene TRBJ2-5; D gene unclear. The CDR3 is made up of 11 amino acids. The V and J ends lost 6 bases and 8 bases respectively, with 10 bases between them. Germline assignment: CDR1 SGHAT and CDR2 FQNNGV. The CDR3: CASSGVGTQYF. DNA for the CDR3: TGTGCCAGCAGTGGAGTGGGTACCCAGTACTTC.